This T cell receptor (beta chain) is from a study of control samples from healthy donors and cancer patients. The method was immunoSEQ multiplex PCR; TCRdb's version includes in-frame clones alone and lacks a portion of them. The repertoire consists of more than 150,000 clones, with roughly 92% occurring once and the leading ten covering 2% to 2.5%. The CDR3 loop spans 14 amino acids. The ends lost 3 bases at V and 3 bases at J; junction bases unmatched: 2. Germline V gives CDR1 SNHLY, CDR2 FYNNEI. Material for sequencing was blood. This sequence joins TRBV2 and TRBJ2-3, with TRBD1 identical over 8 bases. This sequence was found in a man aged 50 to 60 in good health. In nucleotides, the CDR3 is TGTGCCAGCAGTGACAGGACAGGGACAGATACGCAGTATTTT. It encodes CASSDRTGTDTQYF.